Below are 4 T cell receptor beta chains sequenced from a single sample in a study of shared clonotypes between healthy human individuals. Sequencing was performed with immunoSEQ multiplex PCR; in TCRdb, only in-frame clones are kept and a portion is missing. This table has 2 million or so clones, approximately 95% appearing once. Sequenced input: naive CD4+ T cells sorted from blood. Specified subset: CD45RA+ positively selected. These receptors were obtained from a man aged 18 to 35 in good health.

This clone appeared once. This chain uses TRBV25-1 with TRBJ2-4; 7 nucleotides match TRBD1. The germline V gene encodes CDR1 MGHDK and CDR2 SYGVNS. Losses at the gene ends were 2 bases for V and 7 bases for J; bases not matched to a gene: 8. This CDR3 comprises 15 residues. Here the CDR3 reads CASSEISGQRNIQYF. CDR3 sequence (DNA): TGTGCCAGCAGTGAAATCTCGGGACAGCGGAACATTCAGTACTTC.

V is TRBV11-2 and J is TRBJ1-1, with D possibly being TRBD1 (5 bases). Trimming removed 3 bases at V and 0 bases at J, with 14 bases between. The germline V gene has CDR1 SGHAT and CDR2 FQNNGV. The CDR3 is 16 amino acids. The CDR3 bases are TGTGCCAGCAGCTTGGTAGAGGGACGGTTGAACACTGAAGCTTTCTTT. Translated, it gives CASSLVEGRLNTEAFF.

Only one count was recorded for this clone. The chain employs TRBV10-2 and TRBJ2-1; TRBD1 matches 8 bases. CDR3 length equals 16 residues. Per germline, CDR1 WSHSY and CDR2 SAAADI. The J segment lost 8 bases and the V segment lost 6 bases, leaving 15 bases of the junction unmatched. Here the CDR3 DNA reads TGCGCCAGCAGGGACCCCGAAGGACAGGGTTTGTATGAGCAGTTCTTC. It translates to CASRDPEGQGLYEQFF.

The chain is built from TRBV7-8 and TRBJ1-5; D is perhaps TRBD1 (5 bases). Trimming removed 4 bases from V and 2 bases from J, with 12 bases in between. Germline V gene sequence: CDR1 SGHVS, CDR2 FQNEAQ. This CDR3 has 15 amino acids. The CDR3 loop reads CASSSRGGGNQPQHF. As DNA, the CDR3 is TGTGCCAGCAGCTCCCGCGGAGGGGGCAATCAGCCCCAGCATTTT.